This TCR beta chain is from a study of shared clonotypes between healthy human individuals. This clone was seen more than once but under ten times. Positively selected for CCR7, the CD45RO-negative cells used as naive CD8 cells excluded terminally differentiated effector memory CD45RA+ cells. Per germline, CDR1 MNHEY and CDR2 SVGAGI. Trimming left V 6 bases short and J 6 bases short, with 14 bases between. The CDR3 is made up of 13 amino acids. The test was conducted at deep level. Produced via immunoSEQ multiplex PCR; TCRdb's table is partial and in-frame only. The sample includes millions of clones, 85% to 95% of them seen just once.

The material sequenced was naive CD8+ T cells from PBMCs. This rearrangement joins TRBV6-5 to TRBJ1-2, with D hard to call. This TCR derives from a man aged 18 to 30 in good health. Some clones in this sample may be carry-over from other donors' samples. DNA of the CDR3: TGTGCCAGCAGATCCCAGCGTCTGGATGGCTACACCTTC. Translated: CASRSQRLDGYTF.